This T cell receptor beta chain was recovered during a study of blood T cell repertoires in COVID-19. The CDR3 extends over 14 amino acids. Germline V gene sequence: CDR1 LNHDA, CDR2 SQIVND (reference sequence). The V end lost 9 bases, the J end lost 2 bases, and 11 bases lay between the germline ends. TCRdb's table, derived via immunoSEQ multiplex PCR, lists solely in-frame clones and lacks some. In the table there are 180,000 or so clones, more than 70% of which are singletons. The chain couples TRBV19 to TRBJ2-6, with D possibly matching TRBD1 (6 bases). The clonotype was recovered from a person aged 70 to 85 with COVID-19, enrolled during active disease. The specimen sequenced was peripheral blood. The CDR3 loop reads CASKTGPGANVLTF. Written as DNA, the CDR3 is TGTGCCAGCAAAACAGGGCCTGGGGCCAACGTCCTGACTTTC.